This TCR beta chain derives from a study of follicular helper T cells after annual influenza vaccination. Time point in this sample: 2015-2016 season, pre-vaccination. Excluded were substance abuse, HIV/AIDS, active cancer, immunomodulatory drugs and active illness. Per time point, roughly 35-110 mL of blood was sampled. Losses at the gene ends were 6 bases for V and 4 bases for J; bases not matched to a gene: 8. Germline V CDR1 and CDR2: WSHSY, SAAADI. The CDR3 covers 15 residues. General study points: ICOS+CD38+ cTfh clonality tracked population frequency, and its change tracked circulating plasmablast change.

The assay was immunoSEQ multiplex PCR, and TCRdb's table has in-frame clones only and misses some. The sample carries some 10,000 clones, 81% recorded once. The sample holds one count of this clone. The antigen is unknown. The clonotype was recovered from an adult who received the influenza vaccine. This sample comprised CXCR5+ CD38- circulating T follicular helper cells from blood, obtained on the day of influenza vaccination. Subset noted: circulating Tfh, non-naive CD4+CXCR5+PD-1+ (ICOS+CD38+ or ICOS-CD38-). This chain connects TRBV10-2 to TRBJ2-7; 11 bases match TRBD1. CDR3: CASSTSGQGGYEQYF. For the CDR3, the DNA is TGCGCCAGCAGCACCTCGGGACAGGGGGGGTACGAGCAGTACTTC.